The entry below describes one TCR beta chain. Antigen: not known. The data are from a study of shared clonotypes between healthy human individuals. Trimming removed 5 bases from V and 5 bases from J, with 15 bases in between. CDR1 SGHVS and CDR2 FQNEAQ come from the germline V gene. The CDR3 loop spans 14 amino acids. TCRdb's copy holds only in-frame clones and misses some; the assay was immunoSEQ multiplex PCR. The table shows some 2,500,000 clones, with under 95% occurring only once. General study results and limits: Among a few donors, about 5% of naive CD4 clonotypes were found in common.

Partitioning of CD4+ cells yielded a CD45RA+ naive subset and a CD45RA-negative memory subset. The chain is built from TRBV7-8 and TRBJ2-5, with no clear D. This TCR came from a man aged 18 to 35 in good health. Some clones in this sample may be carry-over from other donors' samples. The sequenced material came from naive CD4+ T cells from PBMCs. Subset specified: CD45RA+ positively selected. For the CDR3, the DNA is TGTGCCAGCAGCCTCCCCCCAGCAGCGGAGACCCAGTACTTC. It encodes CASSLPPAAETQYF.